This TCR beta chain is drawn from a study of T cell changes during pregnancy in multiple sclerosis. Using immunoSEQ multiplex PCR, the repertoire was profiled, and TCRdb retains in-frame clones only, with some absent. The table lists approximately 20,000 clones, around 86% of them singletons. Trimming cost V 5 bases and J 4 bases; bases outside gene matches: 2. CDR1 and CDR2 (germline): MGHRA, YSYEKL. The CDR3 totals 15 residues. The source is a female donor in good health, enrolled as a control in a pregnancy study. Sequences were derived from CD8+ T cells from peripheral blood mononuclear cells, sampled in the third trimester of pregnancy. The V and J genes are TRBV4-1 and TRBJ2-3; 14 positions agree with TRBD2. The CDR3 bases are TGCGCCAGCAGCGGACTAGCGGGGGGCTCAGATACGCAGTATTTT. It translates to CASSGLAGGSDTQYF.